One sample yielded the 28 T cell receptor beta chains listed below, sequenced in a study of cytomegalovirus exposure and HLA in healthy donors (dated by TCRdb to the late 2010s). Library creation used the immunoSEQ multiplex PCR assay. TCRdb took over this immuneACCESS table, retaining in-frame rearrangements with V and J assigned. Such tables are incomplete; in checked studies, under half of the missing clones stem from an unresolved V gene, and the remainder is unexplained. In all, the sample holds 150,000 to 200,000 clones, and about four fifths of those were seen once. 9.5% to 13% of the sample is in the top ten clones. Sequencing used PBMCs. These receptors came from a man younger than 45 in good health and CMV-seropositive.

This clone was counted once. In DNA, the CDR3 is TGCGCCAGCAGCCAAACCGGGACACACTATGGCTACACCTTC. Protein sequence: CASSQTGTHYGYTF. The rearrangement joins TRBV4-1 to TRBJ1-2; tentative D call: TRBD1 (6 bases). CDR3 length: 14 residues. Germline CDR1 is MGHRA and CDR2 is YSYEKL. V was trimmed by 2 bases and J by 3 bases, leaving 10 bases between them.

The rearrangement uses TRBV6-1 and TRBJ2-1; a possible D gene is TRBD2 (6 bases). Trimming took off 6 bases at V and 5 bases at J, with 11 bases between the two ends. Germline V lookup: CDR1 MNHNS, CDR2 SASEGT. The CDR3 is 13 residues long. CDR3 loop: CASRADYDNEQFF. In DNA form, the CDR3 reads TGTGCCAGCAGGGCGGACTATGACAATGAGCAGTTCTTC.

This clone was seen ten or more times. The chain employs TRBV7-2 and TRBJ1-6; TRBD1 might be the D (6 bases). There are 16 residues in the CDR3. V was clipped by 4 bases and J by 10 bases, with 20 bases between them. Germline V gene lookup returns CDR1 SGHTA and CDR2 FQGNSA. The CDR3 bases are TGTGCCAGCAGCTCAGGGGCGGGGGGGCGAAGATCACCCCTCCACTTT. This translates into CASSSGAGGRRSPLHF.

This chain uses TRBV7-9 with TRBJ2-2; D is uncertain. The CDR3 totals 12 residues. The germline V gene has CDR1 SEHNR and CDR2 FQNEAQ (reference sequence). Trimming left V 5 bases short and J 3 bases short, with 4 bases between. This CDR3 is CASSPYTGELFF. The CDR3 DNA reads TGTGCCAGCAGCCCCTACACCGGGGAGCTGTTTTTT.

This chain links TRBV6-5 with TRBJ2-3; D might be TRBD2 (5 bases). Trimming left V 6 bases short and J 2 bases short, with 12 bases between. The V gene's germline CDR1 is MNHEY and CDR2 SVGAGI. The CDR3 runs to 14 residues. CDR3 bases: TGTGCCAGCAGGGTCGGACTGTCCACAGATACGCAGTATTTT. This codes for CASRVGLSTDTQYF.

The V and J genes are TRBV6-5 and TRBJ2-1; tentative D call: TRBD1 (5 bases). Germline V gives CDR1 MNHEY, CDR2 SVGAGI. The CDR3 contains 15 residues. Trimming cost V 0 bases and J 7 bases, with 13 bases left between them. Here the CDR3 DNA reads TGTGCCAGCAGTTACTCTTGGCAGGGTCAAAATGAGCAGTTCTTC. Translation gives CASSYSWQGQNEQFF.

The chain joins TRBV7-3 to TRBJ2-3; TRBD2 aligns across 7 bases. Unmatched junction bases numbered 3, after V lost 2 bases and J lost 1 base. CDR1 and CDR2 from the germline V gene are SGHTA and FQGTGA. CDR3 length: 15 residues. CDR3 region: CASSLQAGGTDTQYF. In nucleotides, the CDR3 is TGTGCCAGCAGCTTACAGGCGGGGGGCACAGATACGCAGTATTTT. The variable domain in full, with the rest retrieved from reference TRBV7-3 and TRBJ2-3, is GAGVSQTPSNKVTEKGKYVELRCDPISGHTALYWYRQSLGQGPEFLIYFQGTGAADDSGLPNDRFFAVRPEGSVSTLKIQRTERGDSAVYLCASSLQAGGTDTQYFGPGTRLTVL.

V and J are TRBV15 and TRBJ2-1, with 10 nucleotides matching TRBD1. Germline V gene sequence: CDR1 LNHNV, CDR2 YYDKDF (reference sequence). V shed 4 bases, J shed 9 bases, and the junction held 9 bases outside the gene matches. The CDR3 loop spans 15 amino acids. CDR3 protein: CATSTAGQGYGEQFF. The CDR3 DNA is TGTGCCACCAGCACTGCGGGACAGGGGTACGGTGAGCAGTTCTTC.

There are many counts of this clone. V usage is TRBV10-1 and J usage is TRBJ2-7; tentative D call: TRBD1 (5 bases). Germline assignment: CDR1 WNHNN and CDR2 SYGVQD (reference sequence). The germline V and J ends were trimmed by 8 bases and 2 bases, with 10 bases remaining between them. CDR3 length: 12 residues. For the CDR3, the DNA is TGCGCCAGCCCAGGGTGTACCTACGAGCAGTACTTC. This translates into CASPGCTYEQYF.

V usage is TRBV7-9 and J usage is TRBJ2-7; D possibly corresponds to TRBD1 (6 bases). The V gene's germline CDR1 is SEHNR and CDR2 FQNEAQ (reference sequence). The length of the CDR3 is 14 residues. V lost 3 bases and J 5 bases, leaving 14 bases between the germline ends. CDR3 nucleotides: TGTGCCAGCAGCTTCACGCAGGGGTCCCACGAGCAGTACTTC. Its translation is CASSFTQGSHEQYF.

This sequence joins TRBV7-3 and TRBJ2-3; TRBD2 matches at 13 bases. The CDR3 sequence is 15 residues long. V shed 2 bases, J shed 7 bases, and the junction held 3 bases outside the gene matches. CDR1 and CDR2 from the germline V gene are SGHTA and FQGTGA. Written as DNA, the CDR3 is TGTGCCAGCAGCTTAGGGACTAGCGGGACAAATACGCAGTATTTT. It specifies CASSLGTSGTNTQYF.

The CDR3 bases are TGTGCCAGCAATCCCCGCGGACAGGGTGGGATTGAAGCTTTCTTT. Its protein is CASNPRGQGGIEAFF. The chain carries TRBV28 and TRBJ1-1; 8 bases are shared with TRBD1. The germline CDR1 and CDR2 sequences are MDHEN and SYDVKM. The CDR3 is made up of 15 amino acids. The junction had 14 bases not matched to a gene; V was cut back by 7 bases and J by 7 bases. Looking up the rest from reference TRBV28 and TRBJ1-1 gives the full variable domain: DVKVTQSSRYLVKRTGEKVFLECVQDMDHENMFWYRQDPGLGLRLIYFSYDVKMKEKGDIPEGYSVSREKKERFSLILESASTNQTSMYLCASNPRGQGGIEAFFGQGTRLTVV.

This chain uses TRBV11-3 with TRBJ2-1; weak D call: TRBD2 (5 bases). This CDR3 is built from 13 residues. The germline V and J ends were trimmed by 2 bases and 9 bases, with 11 bases remaining between them. Germline values: CDR1 SGHNT, CDR2 YENEEA. Written as DNA, the CDR3 is TGTGCCAGCAGCTTACGGGGTAAAGGTGAGCAGTTCTTC. This sequence encodes CASSLRGKGEQFF.

This chain connects TRBV9 to TRBJ1-3, with D possibly matching TRBD1 (6 bases). The V end was cut by 3 bases, the J end by 1 base, with 17 bases between. The CDR3 spans 17 residues. Germline values: CDR1 SGDLS, CDR2 YYNGEE. CDR3 residues: CASSGSFQGKSGNTIYF. The CDR3 nucleotides read TGTGCCAGCAGCGGATCCTTCCAGGGGAAGTCTGGAAACACCATATATTTT.

CDR3 bases: TGTGCCAGCAGCTTAAGTAGCGGATCCTACGAGCAGTACTTC. The encoded protein is CASSLSSGSYEQYF. This sequence joins TRBV11-3 and TRBJ2-7; tentative D call: TRBD2 (6 bases). Germline loops: CDR1 SGHNT, CDR2 YENEEA. The length of the CDR3 is 14 residues. V lost 2 bases, J lost 1 base, and 9 bases lay in between.

This clone showed up just once. V gene TRBV6-1 combines with J gene TRBJ2-7, with unresolved D. Per germline, CDR1 MNHNS and CDR2 SASEGT. The CDR3 has 14 amino acids. The ends were cut back, 1 base at V and 2 bases at J, with 9 bases in the middle. DNA of the CDR3: TGTGCCAGCAGTGAAGACTACTCGACCTACGAGCAGTACTTC. Protein sequence: CASSEDYSTYEQYF.

V gene TRBV9 combines with J gene TRBJ2-7; D possibly corresponds to TRBD1 (6 bases). The germline V and J ends were trimmed by 0 bases and 6 bases, with 10 bases remaining between them. CDR3 length: 13 residues. CDR1 and CDR2 from the germline V gene are SGDLS and YYNGEE. CDR3 amino acids: CASSVEQGVEQYF. The DNA for the CDR3 is TGTGCCAGCAGCGTAGAACAGGGTGTCGAGCAGTACTTC.

The chain combines TRBV10-3 with TRBJ2-5; the match to TRBD2 covers 7 bases. From germline, CDR1 is ENHRY and CDR2 SYGVKD. Trimming at V came to 5 bases and at J to 1 base, leaving 1 base not matched to a gene. The length of the CDR3 is 13 residues. Here the CDR3 DNA reads TGTGCCATCAGTCGGACTAGCCAAGAGACCCAGTACTTC. Translating it yields CAISRTSQETQYF.

The rearrangement joins TRBV10-3 to TRBJ1-1; maybe TRBD1 (6 bases). V lost 3 bases, J lost 7 bases, and 15 bases lay in between. The CDR3 consists of 14 residues. CDR1 and CDR2 (germline): ENHRY, SYGVKD. This chain's CDR3 is CAISERRDRFEAFF. In DNA form, the CDR3 reads TGTGCCATCAGTGAAAGGAGAGACAGGTTTGAAGCTTTCTTT.

The table lists this clone with a count of one. This chain joins TRBV5-1 and TRBJ1-4; 8 nucleotides match TRBD1. V shed 4 bases, J shed 6 bases, and the junction held 5 bases outside the gene matches. Germline CDR1 is SGHRS and CDR2 is YFSETQ. This CDR3 is built from 14 residues. CDR3 coding DNA: TGCGCCAGCAGCCTACAGGGGGTAGATGAAAAACTGTTTTTT. This gives the protein CASSLQGVDEKLFF.

This clone was recorded only once. The genes are TRBV2 and TRBJ2-7, with 9 bases identical to TRBD1. Germline V gene data show CDR1 as SNHLY and CDR2 as FYNNEI. CDR3 length: 15 residues. V was pared by 1 base and J by 6 bases, with 7 bases of the junction left unmatched. CDR3 nucleotide sequence: TGTGCCAGCAGTGAAGGACAGGGGGTTCAATCCGAGCAGTACTTC. Its translation: CASSEGQGVQSEQYF.

The gene calls are TRBV11-2 and TRBJ2-7; perhaps TRBD2 as D (6 bases). Germline assignment: CDR1 SGHAT and CDR2 FQNNGV. V dropped 5 bases and J dropped 3 bases, with 11 bases sitting between them. CDR3 length equals 13 residues. The CDR3 DNA reads as TGTGCCAGCAGCCCTGGGACTGGCTACGAGCAGTACTTC. Translating gives CASSPGTGYEQYF.

The genes are TRBV7-2 and TRBJ1-4; D not resolved. The CDR3 sequence is 15 residues long. CDR1 and CDR2 (germline): SGHTA, FQGNSA. V was clipped by 1 base and J by 5 bases, with 11 bases between them. The CDR3 DNA follows: TGTGCCAGCAGCTTAGTCTCCGGGGTAAATGAAAAACTGTTTTTT. This translates into CASSLVSGVNEKLFF. Supplemented by reference TRBV7-2 and TRBJ1-4, the full variable domain reads GAGVSQSPSNKVTEKGKDVELRCDPISGHTALYWYRQSLGQGLEFLIYFQGNSAPDKSGLPSDRFSAERTGGSVSTLTIQRTQQEDSAVYLCASSLVSGVNEKLFFGSGTQLSVL.

The CDR3, as DNA: TGTGCCAGCAGTTTATTGGCTAGCGGGGGTACCTACGAGCAGTACTTC. The encoded protein is CASSLLASGGTYEQYF. The rearrangement joins TRBV27 to TRBJ2-7; 10 positions agree with TRBD2. Unmatched junction bases numbered 5, after V lost 1 base and J lost 2 bases. In germline, CDR1 is MNHEY, CDR2 SMNVEV (reference sequence). The CDR3 extends over 16 amino acids.

The chain is built from TRBV6-5 and TRBJ1-6; the match to TRBD1 covers 7 bases. There are 14 residues in the CDR3. Per germline, CDR1 MNHEY and CDR2 SVGAGI. The ends lost 6 bases at V and 8 bases at J; junction bases unmatched: 7. In nucleotides, the CDR3 is TGTGCCAGCAGAGACAGGGCCGGGGATTCACCCCTCCACTTT. Amino acid sequence: CASRDRAGDSPLHF.

This chain uses TRBV27 with TRBJ2-3; 9 nucleotides align to TRBD2. The CDR3 loop spans 18 amino acids. Losses at the gene ends were 3 bases for V and 0 bases for J; bases not matched to a gene: 10. Looked up from germline, CDR1 is MNHEY and CDR2 is SMNVEV (reference sequence). CDR3 bases: TGTGCCAGCAGTTTGAGAAGGAGCGGGAGGACTAGCACAGATACGCAGTATTTT. Amino acid sequence: CASSLRRSGRTSTDTQYF.

The gene calls are TRBV18 and TRBJ1-2; 9 nucleotides match TRBD1. Germline CDR1 is KGHSH and CDR2 is LQKENI. The ends lost 3 bases at V and 6 bases at J; junction bases unmatched: 8. CDR3 length: 15 amino acids. CDR3 sequence: CASSPPGQGTHGYTF. The CDR3 DNA reads TGTGCCAGCTCACCTCCCGGACAGGGGACCCATGGCTACACCTTC.

The chain uses TRBV10-3 and TRBJ1-1; D remains unclear. CDR3 length: 12 residues. Deletions cut 3 bases from V and 8 bases from J, with 10 bases between. Germline V CDR1 and CDR2: ENHRY, SYGVKD. The CDR3: CAISDGNGEAFF. The CDR3 DNA reads as TGTGCCATCAGTGACGGGAACGGGGAAGCTTTCTTT.